Listed below are T cell receptor beta chains from one sample, sequenced in a study of TIL therapy for anti-PD-1-resistant metastatic lung cancer. The data were produced by immunoSEQ multiplex PCR, yet TCRdb's version contains in-frame clones alone and is incomplete. This table has around 19,000 clones, about four fifths appearing once. This sample comprised blood, obtained at baseline. The receptors stem from a person aged 25-85 years with non-small cell lung cancer. Both conserved end residues are part of each CDR3. Each record gives: J gene, D gene, clone size, V gene, CDR3 DNA, CDR3 protein. A D gene is named only where the DNA matches it firmly. Size tells how often a clone was seen (once, few, many) or the class of an expanded clone, and some rows leave it out.

J: TRBJ2-5; D: TRBD1; size: .; V: TRBV4-2; DNA: TGTGCCAGCAGCCTTCCGGGACAGAAAGAGACCCAGTACTTC; CDR3: CASSLPGQKETQYF
J: TRBJ1-1; D: TRBD1; size: .; V: TRBV10-3; DNA: TGTGCCACCCGGGACAGAGCTAACACTGAAGCTTTCTTT; CDR3: CATRDRANTEAFF
J: TRBJ2-2; D: .; size: .; V: TRBV9; DNA: TGTGCCAGCAGCGTAGAGTTAGCGGACGACACCGGGGAGCTGTTTTTT; CDR3: CASSVELADDTGELFF
J: TRBJ2-7; D: .; size: .; V: TRBV5-6; DNA: TGTGCCAGCAGCTTGATTCAGCGGGTCTCCTACGAGCAGTACTTC; CDR3: CASSLIQRVSYEQYF
J: TRBJ1-6; D: .; size: once; V: TRBV25-1; DNA: TGTGCCAGCAGTGAATCCGTCAGGGGCCATTCACCCCTCCACTTT; CDR3: CASSESVRGHSPLHF
J: TRBJ1-5; D: TRBD1; size: once; V: TRBV7-9; DNA: TGTGCCAGCAGCTTAGGGACAGGGGAGAGGGGAAACAATCAGCCCCAGCATTTT; CDR3: CASSLGTGERGNNQPQHF
J: TRBJ1-2; D: TRBD1; size: once; V: TRBV11-2; DNA: TGTGCCAGCAGCTTAACAGGGGACTATGGCTACACCTTC; CDR3: CASSLTGDYGYTF
J: TRBJ2-3; D: .; size: .; V: TRBV5-6; DNA: TGTGCCAGCAGCAGGGGGAACACAGATACGCAGTATTTT; CDR3: CASSRGNTDTQYF
J: TRBJ2-5; D: .; size: .; V: TRBV6-6; DNA: TGTGCCAGCAGTTACACGACAGGTGCCCAAGAGACCCAGTACTTC; CDR3: CASSYTTGAQETQYF
J: TRBJ1-6; D: TRBD1; size: .; V: TRBV7-9; DNA: TGTGCCAGCACCGGGACAGGGAATTCACCCCTCCACTTT; CDR3: CASTGTGNSPLHF
J: TRBJ1-2; D: TRBD1; size: .; V: TRBV13; DNA: TGTGCCAGCAGCTCGACAGGGGGGGAGGACTATGGCTACACCTTC; CDR3: CASSSTGGEDYGYTF
J: TRBJ2-7; D: .; size: .; V: TRBV28; DNA: TGTGCCAGCAGTATCCCAGGGGCCGCCGCCGAGCAGTACTTC; CDR3: CASSIPGAAAEQYF
J: TRBJ2-7; D: TRBD1; size: .; V: TRBV6-5; DNA: TGTGCCAGCAGTCCCCGGGACAGGCCCTACGAGCAGTACTTC; CDR3: CASSPRDRPYEQYF
J: TRBJ1-2; D: TRBD1; size: once; V: TRBV28; DNA: TGTGCCAGCACTCTGAGTGGGGGCAGGGGGCACTACACCTTC; CDR3: CASTLSGGRGHYTF
J: TRBJ1-5; D: .; size: few; V: TRBV19; DNA: TGTGCCAGTATGGGGCGTAGCAATCAGCCCCAGCATTTT; CDR3: CASMGRSNQPQHF
J: TRBJ1-4; D: .; size: .; V: TRBV4-3; DNA: TGCGCCAGCAGCCAAGAAAATCCGGGGGGGGCCCTTGCAACTAATGAAAAACTGTTTTTT; CDR3: CASSQENPGGALATNEKLFF
J: TRBJ1-6; D: .; size: .; V: TRBV4-1; DNA: TGCGCCAGCAGCCACGACCGACCTACCCGGTTAAATTCACCCCTCCACTTT; CDR3: CASSHDRPTRLNSPLHF
J: TRBJ1-6; D: .; size: few; V: TRBV6-6; DNA: TGTGCCAGCAGTTCCGCTTTTGATTCACCCCTCCACTTT; CDR3: CASSSAFDSPLHF
J: TRBJ1-1; D: .; size: .; V: TRBV5-1; DNA: TGCGCCAGCAGCTTGGACGGACAGCCGAACACTGAAGCTTTCTTT; CDR3: CASSLDGQPNTEAFF
J: TRBJ2-7; D: .; size: .; V: TRBV29-1; DNA: TGCAGCGTTGAACGGGCGGGGACAGCCGACTACGAGCAGTACTTC; CDR3: CSVERAGTADYEQYF
J: TRBJ2-6; D: TRBD2; size: .; V: TRBV27; DNA: TGTGCCAGCGGATTAGCGGGCCACTCTGGGGCCAACGTCCTGACTTTC; CDR3: CASGLAGHSGANVLTF
J: TRBJ1-1; D: .; size: .; V: TRBV7-9; DNA: TGTGCCAGCAGCTTAGGATTCAGGACTCGATCTATAAGGGCTGAAGCTTTCTTT; CDR3: CASSLGFRTRSIRAEAFF
J: TRBJ1-2; D: TRBD1; size: .; V: TRBV19; DNA: TGTGCCAGTAGTGTAACAGGGGGCTCCGACTATGGCTACACCTTC; CDR3: CASSVTGGSDYGYTF
J: TRBJ1-1; D: TRBD1; size: few; V: TRBV19; DNA: TGTGCCAGTAACGTCCGGGACAGGGCGTCCACTGAAGCTTTCTTT; CDR3: CASNVRDRASTEAFF
J: TRBJ1-6; D: .; size: .; V: TRBV6-5; DNA: TGTGCCAGCAGACGACCCGTGGATTCACCCCTCCACTTT; CDR3: CASRRPVDSPLHF
J: TRBJ2-5; D: TRBD2; size: .; V: TRBV2; DNA: TGTGCCAGCAATCTAGGGGTAGCGGGGGAAGAGACCCAGTACTTC; CDR3: CASNLGVAGEETQYF
J: TRBJ1-2; D: TRBD1; size: .; V: TRBV15; DNA: TGTGCCACCAGCAGAGGGGGGACAGACCCTAACTATGGCTACACCTTC; CDR3: CATSRGGTDPNYGYTF
J: TRBJ2-1; D: .; size: .; V: TRBV16; DNA: TGTGCCAGCAGCCCACGGCAGGGGGGGTACAATGAGCAGTTCTTC; CDR3: CASSPRQGGYNEQFF
J: TRBJ2-5; D: TRBD2; size: once; V: TRBV9; DNA: TGTGCCAGCAGCGTAGAGTTTGGGAGCGGGGGGCAAGAGACCCAGTACTTC; CDR3: CASSVEFGSGGQETQYF
J: TRBJ1-2; D: TRBD1; size: .; V: TRBV18; DNA: TGTGCCAGCTCACTTCCGGGACAGACAACTTCCTATGCCTTC; CDR3: CASSLPGQTTSYAF
J: TRBJ2-1; D: .; size: .; V: TRBV27; DNA: TGTGCCAGCAGTTTTAATTACAATGAGCAGTTCTTC; CDR3: CASSFNYNEQFF
J: TRBJ1-4; D: .; size: .; V: TRBV6-1; DNA: TGTGCCAGCAGTGAATACCCAGAAAATGAAAAACTGTTTTTT; CDR3: CASSEYPENEKLFF